This T cell receptor beta chain was recorded in a study of T cell clonotyping in hematopoietic cell transplantation. The study's findings and limits: Cells were unsorted, so CD4 and CD8 contributions were not separated. Broader posttransplant TCR repertoire diversity was predicted by graft donor and pretransplant recipient Inverse Simpson Index values. Pathologically expanded recipient clonotypes increased progressively from day 30 to day 180 as diversity fell.

Recipient blood drawn about 28 days pretransplant and days 30, 100, 180 after. Sequencing used immunoSEQ multiplex PCR; TCRdb keeps in-frame clones, though not all of them. The sample holds around 11,000 clones, roughly 89% seen once. The V and J ends lost 0 bases and 2 bases respectively, with 8 bases between them. The CDR3 consists of 14 residues. CDR1 and CDR2 (germline): MNHEY, SVGAGI. A remark on this clone: Its antigen is not identified.

This receptor was obtained from a male patient in his sixties who had an allogeneic stem cell transplant from an unrelated donor, so the T cells may come from the graft donor. Some clones in this sample may be carry-over from other donors' samples. The chain has TRBV6-5 and TRBJ2-7, with D perhaps TRBD2 (6 bases). Material: PBMCs, obtained 180 days after allogeneic stem cell transplant. CDR3 amino acids: CASSYSSSAYEQYF. Here the CDR3 DNA reads TGTGCCAGCAGTTACTCGTCTAGCGCCTACGAGCAGTACTTC.